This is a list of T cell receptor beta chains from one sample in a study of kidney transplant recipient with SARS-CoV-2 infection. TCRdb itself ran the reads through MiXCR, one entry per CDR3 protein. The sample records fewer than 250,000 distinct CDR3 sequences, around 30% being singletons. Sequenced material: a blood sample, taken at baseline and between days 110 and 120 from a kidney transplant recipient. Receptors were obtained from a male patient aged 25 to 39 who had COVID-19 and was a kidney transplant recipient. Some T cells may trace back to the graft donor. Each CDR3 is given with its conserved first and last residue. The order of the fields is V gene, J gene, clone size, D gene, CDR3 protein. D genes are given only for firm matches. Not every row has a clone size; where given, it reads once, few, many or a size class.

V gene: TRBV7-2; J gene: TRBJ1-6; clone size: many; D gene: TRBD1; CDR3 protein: CASSLGGQGVNNSPLHF
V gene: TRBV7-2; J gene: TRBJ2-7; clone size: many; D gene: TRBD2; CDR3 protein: CASSWGGSGEQYF
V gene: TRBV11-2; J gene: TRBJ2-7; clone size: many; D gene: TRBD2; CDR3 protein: CASSRTSGSNEQYF
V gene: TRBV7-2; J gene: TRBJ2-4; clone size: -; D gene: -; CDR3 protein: CASSFSGVLAKNIQYF
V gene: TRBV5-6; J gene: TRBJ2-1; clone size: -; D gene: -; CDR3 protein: CASTGETYSYNEQFF
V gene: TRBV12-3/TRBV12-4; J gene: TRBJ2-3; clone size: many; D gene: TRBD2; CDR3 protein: CASSLRSGREGADTQYF
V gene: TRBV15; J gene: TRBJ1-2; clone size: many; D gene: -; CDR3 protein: CATSCSLRCGKTYGYTF
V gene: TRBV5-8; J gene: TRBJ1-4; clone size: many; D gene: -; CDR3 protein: CASSLTGPEKLFF
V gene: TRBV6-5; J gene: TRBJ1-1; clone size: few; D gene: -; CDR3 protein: CASRNGQGRDAEAFF
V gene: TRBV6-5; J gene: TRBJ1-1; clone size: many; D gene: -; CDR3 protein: CASSPDRGTEAFF
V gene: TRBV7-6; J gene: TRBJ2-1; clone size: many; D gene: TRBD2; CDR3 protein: CASSRELAGVNNEQFF
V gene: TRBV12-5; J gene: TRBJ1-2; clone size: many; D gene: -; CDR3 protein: CASGIYRLQGKTYGYTF
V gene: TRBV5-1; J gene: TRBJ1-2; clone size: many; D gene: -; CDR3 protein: CASSYSSVRKTYGYTF
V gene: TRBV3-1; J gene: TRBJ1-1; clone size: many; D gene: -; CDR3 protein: CASSPLCPISIRTEAFF
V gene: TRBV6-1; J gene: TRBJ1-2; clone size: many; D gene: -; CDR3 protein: CASSEGQGTPSYGYTF
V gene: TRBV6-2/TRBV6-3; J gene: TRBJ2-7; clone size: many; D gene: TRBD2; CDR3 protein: CASRRLAGVYEQYF
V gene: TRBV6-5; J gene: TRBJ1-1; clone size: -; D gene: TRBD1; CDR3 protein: CASSPRQGGRAFF
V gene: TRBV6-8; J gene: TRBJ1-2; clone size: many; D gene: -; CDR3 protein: CASSGKRRSRKTYGYTF
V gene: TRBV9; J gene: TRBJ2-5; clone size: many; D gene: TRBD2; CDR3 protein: CASSANPSGGGGETQYF
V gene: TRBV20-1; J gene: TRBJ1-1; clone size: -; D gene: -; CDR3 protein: CSARGGHTMNTEAFF
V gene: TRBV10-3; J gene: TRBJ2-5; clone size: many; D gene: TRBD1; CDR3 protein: CAISLRDREETQYF
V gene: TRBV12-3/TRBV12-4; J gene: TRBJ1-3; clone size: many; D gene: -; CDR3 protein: CASSFGRGAGNTIYF
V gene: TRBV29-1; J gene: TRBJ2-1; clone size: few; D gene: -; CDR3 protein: CSVYVPGLATGGQFF
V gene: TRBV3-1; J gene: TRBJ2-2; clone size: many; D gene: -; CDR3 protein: CASSRTSPISGLTGELFF
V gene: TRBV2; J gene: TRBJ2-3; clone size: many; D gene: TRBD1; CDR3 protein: CASSEGRGPLGDTQYF
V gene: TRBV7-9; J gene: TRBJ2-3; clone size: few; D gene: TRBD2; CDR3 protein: CASTETASGVNTDTQYF
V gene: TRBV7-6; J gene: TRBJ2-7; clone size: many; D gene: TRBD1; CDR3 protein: CASSPRYRGTYEQYF
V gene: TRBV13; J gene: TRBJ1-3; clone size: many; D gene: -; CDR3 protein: CASSLEGFASGTIYF
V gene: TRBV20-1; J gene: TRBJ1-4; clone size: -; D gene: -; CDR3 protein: CSVPSGRPEKLFF
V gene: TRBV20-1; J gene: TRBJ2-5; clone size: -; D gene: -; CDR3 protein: CSARDLEGVQTQYF
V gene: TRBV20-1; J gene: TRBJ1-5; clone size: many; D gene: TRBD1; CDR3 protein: CSARYDRERNQPQHF
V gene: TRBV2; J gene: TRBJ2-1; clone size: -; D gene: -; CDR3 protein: CASSPDYSGKFF
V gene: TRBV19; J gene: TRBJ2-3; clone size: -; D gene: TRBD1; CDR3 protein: CASSIDPGTGKYF
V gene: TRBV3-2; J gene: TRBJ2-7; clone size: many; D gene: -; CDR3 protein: CASSLMYEQYF
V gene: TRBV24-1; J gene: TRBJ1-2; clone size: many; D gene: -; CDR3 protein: CATSSHSSTRKTYGYTF
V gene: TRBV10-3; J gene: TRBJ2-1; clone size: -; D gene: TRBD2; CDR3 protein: CAISVAGGNNEQFF
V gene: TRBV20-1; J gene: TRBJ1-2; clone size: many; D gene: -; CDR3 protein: CSADWTLFRKTYGYTF
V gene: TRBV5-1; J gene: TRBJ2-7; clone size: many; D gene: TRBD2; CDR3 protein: CASSLEAGASYEQYF
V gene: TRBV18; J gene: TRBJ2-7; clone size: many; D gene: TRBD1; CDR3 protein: CASSPPRGQVRREQYF
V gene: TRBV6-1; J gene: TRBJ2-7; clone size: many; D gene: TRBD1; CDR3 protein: CASSEGGTGPYEQYF
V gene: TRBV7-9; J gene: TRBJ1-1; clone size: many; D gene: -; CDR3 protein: CASSLAGRVEAFF
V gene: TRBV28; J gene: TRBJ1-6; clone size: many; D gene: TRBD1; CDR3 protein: CASSLGQENSPLHF
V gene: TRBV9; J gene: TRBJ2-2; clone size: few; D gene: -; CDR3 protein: CASSAQHGGNPGELFF
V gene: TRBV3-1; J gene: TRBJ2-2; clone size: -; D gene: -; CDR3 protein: CASSKLNPISGLTGELFF
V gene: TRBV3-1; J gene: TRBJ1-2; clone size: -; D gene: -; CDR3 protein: CAGSGRSTLRKTYGYTF
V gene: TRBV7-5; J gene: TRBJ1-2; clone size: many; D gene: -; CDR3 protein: CISVPERNNEVGKTYGYTF
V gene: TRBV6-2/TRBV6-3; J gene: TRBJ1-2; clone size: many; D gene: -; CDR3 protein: CASSYSNRGGGSGVANYGYTF
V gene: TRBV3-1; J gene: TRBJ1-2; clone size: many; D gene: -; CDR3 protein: CASSERLTLRKTYGYTF
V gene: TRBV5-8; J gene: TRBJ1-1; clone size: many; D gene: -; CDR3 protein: CASSSFRDFLDTEAFF
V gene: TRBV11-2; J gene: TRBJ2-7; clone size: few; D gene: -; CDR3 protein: CASRPTFHPYEQYF
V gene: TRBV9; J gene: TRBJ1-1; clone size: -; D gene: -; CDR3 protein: CAGSVDLNTEAFF
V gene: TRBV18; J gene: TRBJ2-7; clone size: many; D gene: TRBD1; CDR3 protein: CASSPRGTGGFYEQYF